These T cell receptor beta chains were read from a single sample in a study of regulatory T cells in long-lasting Graves disease. One entry per CDR3 protein, called by TCRdb with MiXCR from the multiplex PCR reads. The data contain hundreds of thousands of distinct CDR3 sequences, about 16% of them singletons. The sample was also linked to a second study, of T cells in Graves' hyperthyroidism and ophthalmopathy.

The source material was peripheral blood mononuclear cells (PBMCs), sampled at new diagnosis, from a patient treated with antithyroid drugs. These receptors came from a woman in her forties or fifties with Graves disease. Both conserved end residues are part of each CDR3. D genes are given only for firm matches. A clone size is listed for some rows: how often the clone was seen (once, few, many), or a class if it is expanded.

abundance | j_gene | d_gene | len | v_gene | CDR3nt | CDR3aa
. | TRBJ1-1 | TRBD1 | 19 | TRBV7-9 | TGTGCCGGCACCCTGGGTGGGAAGCAGGGGGCGGGTATTGACACTGAAGCTTTCTTT | CAGTLGGKQGAGIDTEAFF
many | TRBJ1-5 | . | 15 | TRBV18 | TGTGCCAGCTCGCGGATCGGGGCGAACAATCAGCCCCAGCATTTT | CASSRIGANNQPQHF
. | TRBJ2-2 | . | 16 | TRBV11-2 | TGTGCCAGCAGCCCCCGAGGTCCACTGAACACCGGGGAGCTGTTTTTT | CASSPRGPLNTGELFF
many | TRBJ1-2 | . | 12 | TRBV2 | TGTGCCAGCAGTTGGGACGTCTATGGCTACACCTTC | CASSWDVYGYTF
many | TRBJ2-7 | . | 13 | TRBV2 | TGTGCCAGCAGCCAGGCTTGGGGCTACGAGCAGTACTTC | CASSQAWGYEQYF
many | TRBJ2-1 | . | 15 | TRBV7-9 | TGTGCCAGCAGCTTACAGCGCAGCTCCTACAATGAGCAGTTCTTC | CASSLQRSSYNEQFF
. | TRBJ2-1 | . | 13 | TRBV20-1 | TGCAGTGCTAGAGATTCGATCTACAATGAGCAGTTCTTC | CSARDSIYNEQFF
many | TRBJ2-7 | . | 13 | TRBV27 | TGTGCCAGCAGTTTCTCGGGGGCCTACGAGCAGTACTTC | CASSFSGAYEQYF
few | TRBJ2-7 | . | 12 | TRBV10-3 | TGTGCCATCAGTGACGGTATCTACGAGCAGTACTTC | CAISDGIYEQYF
many | TRBJ1-5 | . | 13 | TRBV12-3/TRBV12-4 | TGTGCCAGCAGTTTGGGGTCGGTCCAGCCCCAGCATTTT | CASSLGSVQPQHF
many | TRBJ2-2 | TRBD2 | 16 | TRBV12-3/TRBV12-4 | TGTGCCAGCAGTGGCTACAGCGGGGGGAACACCGGGGAGCTGTTTTTT | CASSGYSGGNTGELFF
few | TRBJ1-4 | TRBD1 | 14 | TRBV5-5 | TGTGCCAGCAGCTTGTCACAGGGGCGTGAAAAACTGTTTTTT | CASSLSQGREKLFF
few | TRBJ1-6 | . | 14 | TRBV19 | TGTGCCAGTAGTATATCAGGGGAGGGTTCACCCCTCCACTTT | CASSISGEGSPLHF
many | TRBJ2-2 | . | 14 | TRBV20-1 | TGCAGTGCTAGAGGTGGGCCGAACACCGGGGAGCTGTTTTTT | CSARGGPNTGELFF
few | TRBJ2-3 | . | 16 | TRBV7-9 | TGTGCCAGCAGCCTCGGACTGCCCGGTCTAGGAGATACGCAGTATTTT | CASSLGLPGLGDTQYF
many | TRBJ1-2 | TRBD1 | 15 | TRBV9 | TGTGCCAGCAGCGTAGCTACAGGACAGGGGTACGGCTACACCTTC | CASSVATGQGYGYTF
many | TRBJ1-4 | . | 12 | TRBV2 | TGTGCCAGCTTAGGGACGGCCGAAAAACTGTTTTTT | CASLGTAEKLFF
. | TRBJ1-5 | . | 12 | TRBV7-9 | TGTGCCAGCAGCTTAATGGGAGACTCCCAGCATTTT | CASSLMGDSQHF
. | TRBJ1-5 | . | 15 | TRBV2 | TGTGCCAGCAGTGATCTGACAGCTAGCTATCAGCCCCAGCATTTT | CASSDLTASYQPQHF
. | TRBJ2-3 | . | 13 | TRBV10-3 | TGTGCCACCGAGGGATACAGCACAGATACGCAGTATTTT | CATEGYSTDTQYF
few | TRBJ2-1 | . | 12 | TRBV30 | TGTGCCTGGAGTGTAAGCGGCGATGAGCAGTTCTTC | CAWSVSGDEQFF
many | TRBJ1-6 | . | 14 | TRBV5-1 | TGCGCCAGCAGCTTGGACCCCTATAATTCACCCCTCCACTTT | CASSLDPYNSPLHF
many | TRBJ1-1 | . | 14 | TRBV20-1 | TGCAGTGCTAGGGGGACCTTAAGGAACACTGAAGCTTTCTTT | CSARGTLRNTEAFF